This T cell receptor (beta chain) was documented in a study of immune characterization of retroperitoneal liposarcoma. TCRdb fed the PCR reads into MiXCR, producing one record per CDR3 protein. Of around 20,000 distinct CDR3 sequences in the sample, under 45% were seen once. The V and J ends lost 5 bases and 1 base respectively, with 5 bases between them. CDR1 is WNHNN and CDR2 is SYGVQD in the germline V gene (reference sequence). The CDR3 has 13 amino acids. Within the sample, this clonotype is medium-sized (0.01 to 0.1%). This chain connects TRBV10-1 to TRBJ2-2; no firm D call. This TCR derives from a male donor with retroperitoneal liposarcoma. The specimen was blood. The CDR3 region has the DNA TGCGCCAGCAGTAACAGGAACACCGGGGAGCTGTTTTTT. Encoded protein: CASSNRNTGELFF.